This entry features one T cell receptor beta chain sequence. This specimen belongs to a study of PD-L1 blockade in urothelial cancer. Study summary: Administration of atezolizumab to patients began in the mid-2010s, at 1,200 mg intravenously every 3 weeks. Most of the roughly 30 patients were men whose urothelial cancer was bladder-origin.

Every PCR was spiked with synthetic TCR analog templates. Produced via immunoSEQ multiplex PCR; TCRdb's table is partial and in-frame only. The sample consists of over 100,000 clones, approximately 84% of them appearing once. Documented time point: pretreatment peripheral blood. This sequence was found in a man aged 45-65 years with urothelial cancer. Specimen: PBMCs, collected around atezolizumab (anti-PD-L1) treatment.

The CDR3 DNA reads TGTGCCAGCAGAACCACTCGGGACAGCCCTAGTGGCTACACCTTC. This sequence encodes CASRTTRDSPSGYTF. The V call is TRBV2, the J call TRBJ1-2, with 7 bases that match TRBD1. J gave up 7 bases and V 6 bases, and 14 bases lay outside the gene matches. The CDR3 extends over 15 amino acids. CDR1 SNHLY and CDR2 FYNNEI come from the germline V gene.